Sequencing of this T cell receptor beta chain was carried out in a study of Tregs in tolerant kidney transplant recipients. The study, taken as a whole, reports: Tregs expanded with activated donor B cells seemed most donor-specific. No direct test of biological reproducibility was done here.

Thawed PBMCs were FACS-sorted into unstimulated CD4+CD25+CD127- regulatory T cells, CD4+CD25- non-regulatory cells, CD4 and CD8 cells. Concerning this clone itself: The antigen is unknown. The DNA ends 3 residues before the CDR3 does, and the rest of the CDR3 is filled in from the germline J gene.

In germline, CDR1 is DFQATT, CDR2 SNEGSKA (reference sequence). CDR3 length: 17 residues. V lost 5 bases and J lost 7; bases outside the gene matches: 15. The protocol was immunoSEQ multiplex PCR, while the TCRdb copy is restricted to in-frame clones and leaves out a portion. This sample's table has 45,000 to 55,000 clones. The specimen comprised CD4+ T cells from blood, sampled before the transplant. V and J are TRBV20-1 and TRBJ2-1; 12 positions agree with TRBD2. This receptor was identified in a human donor who received a combined kidney and bone marrow transplant. The CDR3 DNA, read in part, is TGCAGTGCTCCTGATTTTCTGACTAGCGGGAGAACTAATGAG. This gives the protein CSAPDFLTSGRTNE. The complete CDR3 reads CSAPDFLTSGRTNEQFF.